The sequence of this TCR beta chain was determined in a study of T cell changes during pregnancy in multiple sclerosis. Clones were read by immunoSEQ multiplex PCR, and TCRdb kept only the in-frame ones, dropping some. The sample carries 70,000 to 95,000 clones, approximately 95% recorded once. The specimen comprised peripheral blood, sampled in the first trimester of pregnancy. The sequence was collected from a female donor with multiple sclerosis, enrolled in a pregnancy study.

The CDR3, as DNA: TGTGCCAGCAGCTTCGCCCGGGACAGGGTAAACTATGGCTACACCTTC. Its protein product is CASSFARDRVNYGYTF. The chain employs TRBV11-2 and TRBJ1-2, with TRBD1 matching 9 bases. The CDR3 is 16 residues long. The germline V gene has CDR1 SGHAT and CDR2 FQNNGV. V shed 3 bases, J shed 2 bases, and the junction held 7 bases outside the gene matches.